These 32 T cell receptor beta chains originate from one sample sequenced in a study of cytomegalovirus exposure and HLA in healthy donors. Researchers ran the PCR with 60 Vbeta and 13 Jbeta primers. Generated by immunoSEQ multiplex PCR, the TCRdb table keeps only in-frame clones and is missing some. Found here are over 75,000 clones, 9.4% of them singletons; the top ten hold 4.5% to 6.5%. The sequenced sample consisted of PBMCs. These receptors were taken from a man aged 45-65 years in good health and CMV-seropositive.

The DNA for the CDR3 is TGTGCCAGCATGGAGGAGTATAGCAATCAGCCCCAGCATTTT. Residues: CASMEEYSNQPQHF. The rearrangement uses TRBV19 and TRBJ1-5; D gene uncertain. Trimming left V 9 bases short and J 0 bases short, with 12 bases between. Germline CDR1 reads LNHDA; CDR2 reads SQIVND (reference sequence). The CDR3 extends over 14 amino acids.

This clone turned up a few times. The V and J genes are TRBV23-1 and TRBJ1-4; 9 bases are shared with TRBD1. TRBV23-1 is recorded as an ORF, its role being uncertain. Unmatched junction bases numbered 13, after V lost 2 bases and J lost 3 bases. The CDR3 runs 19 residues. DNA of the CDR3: TGCGCCAGCAGTCAAAGTGTCTCCGGGACAGGGTCCCCTAATGAAAAACTGTTTTTT. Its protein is CASSQSVSGTGSPNEKLFF.

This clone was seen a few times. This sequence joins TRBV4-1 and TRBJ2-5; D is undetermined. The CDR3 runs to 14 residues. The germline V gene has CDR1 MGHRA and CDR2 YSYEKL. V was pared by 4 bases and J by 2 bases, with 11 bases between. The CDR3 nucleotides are TGCGCCAGCAGCCTAGAGAGCGATCAAGAGACCCAGTACTTC. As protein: CASSLESDQETQYF.

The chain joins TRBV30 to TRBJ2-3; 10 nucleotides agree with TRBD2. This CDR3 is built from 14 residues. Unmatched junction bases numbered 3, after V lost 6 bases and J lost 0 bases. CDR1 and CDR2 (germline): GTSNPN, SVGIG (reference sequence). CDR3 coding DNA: TGTGCCTGTCCAGCGGGAGGGAGCACAGATACGCAGTATTTT. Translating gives CACPAGGSTDTQYF. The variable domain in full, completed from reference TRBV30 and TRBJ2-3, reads SQTIHQWPATLVQPVGSPLSLECTVEGTSNPNLYWYRQAAGRGLQLLFYSVGIGQISSEVPQNLSASRPQDRQFILSSKKLLLSDSGFYLCACPAGGSTDTQYFGPGTRLTVL.

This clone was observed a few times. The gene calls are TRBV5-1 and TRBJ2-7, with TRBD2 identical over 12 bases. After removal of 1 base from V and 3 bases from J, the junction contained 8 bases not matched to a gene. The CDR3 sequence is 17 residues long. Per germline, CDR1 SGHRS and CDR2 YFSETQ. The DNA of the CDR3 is TGCGCCAGCAGCTTGTACCCCACTAGCGGGAGGATCTACGAGCAGTACTTC. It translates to CASSLYPTSGRIYEQYF.

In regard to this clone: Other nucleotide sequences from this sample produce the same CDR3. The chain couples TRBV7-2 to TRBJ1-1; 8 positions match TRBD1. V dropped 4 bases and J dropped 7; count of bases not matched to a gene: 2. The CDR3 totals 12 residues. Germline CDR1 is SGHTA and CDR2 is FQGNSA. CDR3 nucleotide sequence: TGTGCCAGCAGCTCCGACAGGGGTGAAGCTTTCTTT. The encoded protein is CASSSDRGEAFF.

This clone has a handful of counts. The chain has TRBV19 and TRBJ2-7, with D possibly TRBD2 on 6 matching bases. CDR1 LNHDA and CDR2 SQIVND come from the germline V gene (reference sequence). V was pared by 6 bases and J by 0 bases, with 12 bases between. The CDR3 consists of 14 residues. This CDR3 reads CASSVSGSSYEQYF. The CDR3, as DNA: TGTGCCAGTAGCGTTAGCGGAAGCTCCTACGAGCAGTACTTC.

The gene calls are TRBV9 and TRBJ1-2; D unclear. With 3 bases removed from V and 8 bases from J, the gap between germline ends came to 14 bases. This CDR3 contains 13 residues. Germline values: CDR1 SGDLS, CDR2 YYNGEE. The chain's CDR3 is CASSEGATGGYTF. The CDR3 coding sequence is TGTGCCAGCAGCGAGGGCGCAACGGGGGGCTACACCTTC.

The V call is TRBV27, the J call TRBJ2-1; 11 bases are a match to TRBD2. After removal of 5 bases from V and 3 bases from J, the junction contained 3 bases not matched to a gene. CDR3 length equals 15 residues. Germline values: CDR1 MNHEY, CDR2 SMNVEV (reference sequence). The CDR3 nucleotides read TGTGCCAGCAGTACCGGGACTAGCGGCTACAATGAGCAGTTCTTC. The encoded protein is CASSTGTSGYNEQFF.

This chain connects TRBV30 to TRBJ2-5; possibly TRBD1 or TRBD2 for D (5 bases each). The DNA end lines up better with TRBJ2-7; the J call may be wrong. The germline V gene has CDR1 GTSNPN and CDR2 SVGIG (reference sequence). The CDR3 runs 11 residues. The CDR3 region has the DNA TGTGCCTGGAGTCCTGGGGGCGAGCAGTACTTC. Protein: CAWSPGGEQYF.

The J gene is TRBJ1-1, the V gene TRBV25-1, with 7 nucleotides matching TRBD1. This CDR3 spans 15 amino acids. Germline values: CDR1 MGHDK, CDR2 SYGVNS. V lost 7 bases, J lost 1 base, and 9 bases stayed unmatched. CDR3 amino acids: CASTGANRGNTEAFF. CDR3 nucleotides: TGTGCCAGCACTGGGGCGAACAGGGGGAACACTGAAGCTTTCTTT.

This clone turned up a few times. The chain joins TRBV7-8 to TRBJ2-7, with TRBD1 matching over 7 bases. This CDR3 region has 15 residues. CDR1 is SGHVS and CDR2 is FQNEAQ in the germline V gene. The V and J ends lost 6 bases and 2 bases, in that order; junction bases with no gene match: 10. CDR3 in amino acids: CASSYRTGPTYEQYF. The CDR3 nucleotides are TGTGCCAGCAGTTACCGGACAGGTCCAACCTACGAGCAGTACTTC.

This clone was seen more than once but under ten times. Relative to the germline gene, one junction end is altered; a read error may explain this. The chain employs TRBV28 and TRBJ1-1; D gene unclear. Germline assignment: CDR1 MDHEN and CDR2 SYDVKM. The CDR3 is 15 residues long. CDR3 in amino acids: CASRPSRAHNTKAFF. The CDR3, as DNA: TGTGCCAGCAGACCTAGCCGGGCCCATAACACTAAAGCTTTCTTT. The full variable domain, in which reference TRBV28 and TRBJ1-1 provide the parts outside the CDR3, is DVKVTQSSRYLVKRTGEKVFLECVQDMDHENMFWYRQDPGLGLRLIYFSYDVKMKEKGDIPEGYSVSREKKERFSLILESASTNQTSMYLCASRPSRAHNTKAFFGQGTRLTVV.

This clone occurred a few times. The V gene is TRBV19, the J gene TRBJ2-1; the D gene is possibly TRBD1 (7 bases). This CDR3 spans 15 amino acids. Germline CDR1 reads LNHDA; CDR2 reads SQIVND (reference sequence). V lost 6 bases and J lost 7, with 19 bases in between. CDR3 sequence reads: CASRQGTYITNEQFF. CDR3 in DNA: TGTGCCAGTAGACAGGGGACTTACATCACTAATGAGCAGTTCTTC.

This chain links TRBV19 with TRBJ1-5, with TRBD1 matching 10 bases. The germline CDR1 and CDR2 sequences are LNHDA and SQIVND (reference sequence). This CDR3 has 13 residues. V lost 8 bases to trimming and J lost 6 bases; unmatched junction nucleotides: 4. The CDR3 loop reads CASDRGQAQPQHF. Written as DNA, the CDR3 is TGTGCCAGTGACAGGGGGCAAGCTCAGCCCCAGCATTTT.

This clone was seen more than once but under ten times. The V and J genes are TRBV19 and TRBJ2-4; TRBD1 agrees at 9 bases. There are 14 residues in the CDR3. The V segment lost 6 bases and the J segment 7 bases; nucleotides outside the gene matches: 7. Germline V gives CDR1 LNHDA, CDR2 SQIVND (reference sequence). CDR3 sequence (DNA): TGTGCCAGTAGAGATCCAGACAGGGGGAACATTCAGTACTTC. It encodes CASRDPDRGNIQYF.

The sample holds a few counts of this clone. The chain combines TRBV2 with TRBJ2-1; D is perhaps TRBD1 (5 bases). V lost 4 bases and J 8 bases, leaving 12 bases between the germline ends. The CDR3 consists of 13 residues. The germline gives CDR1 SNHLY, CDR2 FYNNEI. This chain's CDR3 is CASSGTLGDEQFF. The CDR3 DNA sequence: TGTGCCAGCAGTGGGACGTTAGGGGATGAGCAGTTCTTC.

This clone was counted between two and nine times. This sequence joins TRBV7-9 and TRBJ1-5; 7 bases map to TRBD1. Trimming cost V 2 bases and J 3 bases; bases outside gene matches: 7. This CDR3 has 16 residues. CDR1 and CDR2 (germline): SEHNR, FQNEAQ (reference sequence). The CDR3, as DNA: TGTGCCAGCAGCTTAAACGCAGGGGGGATCAATCAGCCCCAGCATTTT. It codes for CASSLNAGGINQPQHF. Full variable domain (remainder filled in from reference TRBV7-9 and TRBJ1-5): DTGVSQNPRHKITKRGQNVTFRCDPISEHNRLYWYRQTLGQGPEFLTYFQNEAQLEKSRLLSDRFSAERPKGSFSTLEIQRTEQGDSAMYLCASSLNAGGINQPQHFGDGTRLSIL.

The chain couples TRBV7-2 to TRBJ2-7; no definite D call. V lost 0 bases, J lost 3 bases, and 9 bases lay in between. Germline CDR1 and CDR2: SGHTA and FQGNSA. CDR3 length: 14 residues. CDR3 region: CASSLAAGFYEQYF. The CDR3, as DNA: TGTGCCAGCAGCTTAGCTGCAGGTTTCTACGAGCAGTACTTC.

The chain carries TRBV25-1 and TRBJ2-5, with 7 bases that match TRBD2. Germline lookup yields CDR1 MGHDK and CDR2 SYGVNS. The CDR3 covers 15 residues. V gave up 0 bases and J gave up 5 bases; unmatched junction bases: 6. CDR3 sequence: CASSEYWVRGETQYF. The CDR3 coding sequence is TGTGCCAGCAGTGAATATTGGGTGCGGGGGGAGACCCAGTACTTC.

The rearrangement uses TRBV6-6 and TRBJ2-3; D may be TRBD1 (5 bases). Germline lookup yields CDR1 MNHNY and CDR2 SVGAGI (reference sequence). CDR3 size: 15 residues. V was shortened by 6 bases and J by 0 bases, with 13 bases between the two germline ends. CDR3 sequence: CASSRWQGSTDTQYF. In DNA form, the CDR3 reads TGTGCCAGCAGCCGTTGGCAGGGTAGCACAGATACGCAGTATTTT.

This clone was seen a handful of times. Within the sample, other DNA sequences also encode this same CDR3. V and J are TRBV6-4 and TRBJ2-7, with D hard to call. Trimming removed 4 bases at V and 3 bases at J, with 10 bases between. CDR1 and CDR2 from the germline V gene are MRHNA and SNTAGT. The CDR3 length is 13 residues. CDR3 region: CASSALPSYEQYF. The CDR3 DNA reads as TGTGCCAGCAGTGCCCTCCCCAGCTACGAGCAGTACTTC.

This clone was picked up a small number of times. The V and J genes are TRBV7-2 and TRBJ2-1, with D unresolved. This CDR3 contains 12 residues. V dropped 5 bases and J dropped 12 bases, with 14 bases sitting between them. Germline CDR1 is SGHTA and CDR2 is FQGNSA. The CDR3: CASSAQLARQFF. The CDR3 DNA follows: TGTGCCAGCAGCGCCCAGTTGGCACGGCAGTTCTTC.

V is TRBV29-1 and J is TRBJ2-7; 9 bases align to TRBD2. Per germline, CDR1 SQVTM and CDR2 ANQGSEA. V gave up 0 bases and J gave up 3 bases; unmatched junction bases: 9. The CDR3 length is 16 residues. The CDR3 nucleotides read TGCAGCGTTGAAGAAGATTATAGCGGGAGTCACTACGAGCAGTACTTC. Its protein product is CSVEEDYSGSHYEQYF.

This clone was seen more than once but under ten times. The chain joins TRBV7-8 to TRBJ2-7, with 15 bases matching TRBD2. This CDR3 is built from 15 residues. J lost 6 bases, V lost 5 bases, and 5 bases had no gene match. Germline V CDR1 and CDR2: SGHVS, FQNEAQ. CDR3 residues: CASSLGTSGRLEQYF. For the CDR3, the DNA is TGTGCCAGCAGCCTCGGGACTAGCGGGAGGCTCGAGCAGTACTTC.

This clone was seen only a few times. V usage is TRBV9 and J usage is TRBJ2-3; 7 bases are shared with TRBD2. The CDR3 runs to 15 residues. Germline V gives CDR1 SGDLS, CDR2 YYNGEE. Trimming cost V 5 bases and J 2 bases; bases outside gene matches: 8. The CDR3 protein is CASSEASGHTDTQYF. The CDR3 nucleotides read TGTGCCAGCAGTGAGGCTAGCGGCCACACAGATACGCAGTATTTT. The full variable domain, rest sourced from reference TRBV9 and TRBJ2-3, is DSGVTQTPKHLITATGQRVTLRCSPRSGDLSVYWYQQSLDQGLQFLIQYYNGEERAKGNILERFSAQQFPDLHSELNLSSLELGDSALYFCASSEASGHTDTQYFGPGTRLTVL.

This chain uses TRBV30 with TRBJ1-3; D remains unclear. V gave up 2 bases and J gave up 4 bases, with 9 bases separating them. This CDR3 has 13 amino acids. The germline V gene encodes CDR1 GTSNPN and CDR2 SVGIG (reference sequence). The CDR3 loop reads CAWSRDNGNTIYF. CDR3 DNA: TGTGCCTGGAGTAGAGATAACGGAAACACCATATATTTT. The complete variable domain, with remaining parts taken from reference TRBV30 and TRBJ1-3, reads SQTIHQWPATLVQPVGSPLSLECTVEGTSNPNLYWYRQAAGRGLQLLFYSVGIGQISSEVPQNLSASRPQDRQFILSSKKLLLSDSGFYLCAWSRDNGNTIYFGEGSWLTVV.

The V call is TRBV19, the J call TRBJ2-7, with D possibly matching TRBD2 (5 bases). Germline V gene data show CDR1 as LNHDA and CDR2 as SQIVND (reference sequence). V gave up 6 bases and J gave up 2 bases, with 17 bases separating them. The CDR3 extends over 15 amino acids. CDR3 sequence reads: CASSTAIREAYEQYF. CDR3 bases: TGTGCCAGTAGCACCGCGATACGGGAAGCCTACGAGCAGTACTTC.

CDR3 loop: CASSLGDRVNSPLHF. CDR3 DNA: TGTGCCAGCAGCTTGGGGGACAGGGTTAATTCACCCCTCCACTTT. V and J are TRBV5-6 and TRBJ1-6; 9 nucleotides agree with TRBD1. The germline V gene encodes CDR1 SGHDT and CDR2 YYEEEE. The length of the CDR3 is 15 residues. V lost 0 bases and J lost 6; bases outside the gene matches: 1. Combining the CDR3 with reference TRBV5-6 and TRBJ1-6 gives the whole variable domain DAGVTQSPTHLIKTRGQQVTLRCSPKSGHDTVSWYQQALGQGPQFIFQYYEEEERQRGNFPDRFSGHQFPNYSSELNVNALLLGDSALYLCASSLGDRVNSPLHFGNGTRLTVT.

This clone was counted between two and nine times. This chain's CDR3 is CSVTSGRGYEQFF. The CDR3 region has the DNA TGCAGCGTTACTAGCGGGAGAGGGTATGAGCAGTTCTTC. The chain employs TRBV29-1 and TRBJ2-1; 11 nucleotides align to TRBD2. This CDR3 is 13 amino acids long. The V segment lost 5 bases and the J segment 8 bases; nucleotides outside the gene matches: 5. CDR1 and CDR2 from the germline V gene are SQVTM and ANQGSEA.

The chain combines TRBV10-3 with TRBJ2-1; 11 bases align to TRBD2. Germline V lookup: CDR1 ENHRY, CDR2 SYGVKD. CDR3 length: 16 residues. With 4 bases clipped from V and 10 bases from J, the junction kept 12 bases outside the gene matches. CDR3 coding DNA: TGTGCCATCAGTGCCAACCCTAGCGGGGGGACGGACGAGCAGTTCTTC. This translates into CAISANPSGGTDEQFF.

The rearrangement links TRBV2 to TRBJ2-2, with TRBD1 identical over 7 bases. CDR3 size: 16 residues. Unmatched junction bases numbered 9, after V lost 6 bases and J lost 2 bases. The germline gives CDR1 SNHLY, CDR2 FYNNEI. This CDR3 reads CASRAPGQRNTGELFF. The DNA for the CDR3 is TGTGCCAGCAGGGCACCGGGACAGAGAAACACCGGGGAGCTGTTTTTT.